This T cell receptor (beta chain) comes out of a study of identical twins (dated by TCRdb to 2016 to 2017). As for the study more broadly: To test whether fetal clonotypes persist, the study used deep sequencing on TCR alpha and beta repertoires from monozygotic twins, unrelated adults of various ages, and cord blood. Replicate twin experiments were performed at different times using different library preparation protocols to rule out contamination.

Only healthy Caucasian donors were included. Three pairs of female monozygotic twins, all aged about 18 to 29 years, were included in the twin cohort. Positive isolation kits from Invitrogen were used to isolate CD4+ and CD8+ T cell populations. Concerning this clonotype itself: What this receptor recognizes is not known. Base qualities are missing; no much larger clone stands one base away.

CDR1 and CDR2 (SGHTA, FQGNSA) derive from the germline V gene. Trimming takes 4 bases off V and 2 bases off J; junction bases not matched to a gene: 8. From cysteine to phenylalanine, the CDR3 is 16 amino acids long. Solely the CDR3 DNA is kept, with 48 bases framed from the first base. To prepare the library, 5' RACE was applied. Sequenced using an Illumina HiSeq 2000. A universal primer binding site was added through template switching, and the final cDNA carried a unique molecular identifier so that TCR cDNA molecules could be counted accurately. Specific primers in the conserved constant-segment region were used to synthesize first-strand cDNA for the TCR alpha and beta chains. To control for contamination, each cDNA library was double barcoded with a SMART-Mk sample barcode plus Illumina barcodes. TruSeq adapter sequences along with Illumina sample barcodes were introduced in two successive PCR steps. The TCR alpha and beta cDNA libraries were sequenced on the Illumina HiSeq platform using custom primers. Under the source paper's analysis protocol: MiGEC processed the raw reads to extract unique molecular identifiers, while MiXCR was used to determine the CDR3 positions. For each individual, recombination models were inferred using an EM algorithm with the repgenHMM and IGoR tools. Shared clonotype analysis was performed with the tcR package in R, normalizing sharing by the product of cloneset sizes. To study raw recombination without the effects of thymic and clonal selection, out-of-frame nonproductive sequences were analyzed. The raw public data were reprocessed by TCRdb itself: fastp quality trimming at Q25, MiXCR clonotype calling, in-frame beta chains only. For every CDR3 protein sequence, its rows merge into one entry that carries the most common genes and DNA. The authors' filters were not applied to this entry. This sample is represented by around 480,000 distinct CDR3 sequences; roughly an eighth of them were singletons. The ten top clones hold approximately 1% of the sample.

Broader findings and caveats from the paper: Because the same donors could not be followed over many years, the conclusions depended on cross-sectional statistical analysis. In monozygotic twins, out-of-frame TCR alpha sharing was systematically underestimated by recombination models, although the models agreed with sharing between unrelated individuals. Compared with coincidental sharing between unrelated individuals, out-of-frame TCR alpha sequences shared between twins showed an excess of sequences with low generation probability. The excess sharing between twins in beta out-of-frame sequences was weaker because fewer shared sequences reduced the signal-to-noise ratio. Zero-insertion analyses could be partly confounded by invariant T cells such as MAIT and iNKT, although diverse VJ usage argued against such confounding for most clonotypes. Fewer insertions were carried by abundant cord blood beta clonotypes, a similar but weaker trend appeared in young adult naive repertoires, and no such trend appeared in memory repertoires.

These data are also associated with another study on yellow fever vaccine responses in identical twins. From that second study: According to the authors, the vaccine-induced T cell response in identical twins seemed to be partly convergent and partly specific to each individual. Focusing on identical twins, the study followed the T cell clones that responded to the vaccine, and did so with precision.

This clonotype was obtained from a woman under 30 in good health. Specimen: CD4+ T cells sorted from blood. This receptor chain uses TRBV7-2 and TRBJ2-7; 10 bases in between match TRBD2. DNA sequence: TGTGCCAGCAGCTCCTTGACTAGCGGGTTTACCTACGAGCAGTACTTC. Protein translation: CASSSLTSGFTYEQYF.